One and the same sample provided the 27 T cell receptor beta chains below, sequenced in a study of spatial heterogeneity in lung cancer. TCRdb fed the 5' RACE reads into MiXCR, producing one record per CDR3 protein. The table has roughly 120,000 distinct CDR3 sequences, 10% to 15% seen once. Indicated time point: blood at routine non-recurrence follow-up after resection. TCRs were sequenced from unsorted whole RNA of tumor, nontumor lung or PBMC. This specimen was PBMCs, taken at follow-up. The source is a male donor with early-stage non-small cell lung cancer.

V is TRBV5-1 and J is TRBJ2-5, with 8 bases lining up with TRBD1. The CDR3 loop spans 14 amino acids. V lost 2 bases to trimming and J lost 4 bases; unmatched junction nucleotides: 4. Germline lookup yields CDR1 SGHRS and CDR2 YFSETQ. The CDR3 sequence is CASSFPGGAETQYF. In DNA form, the CDR3 reads TGCGCCAGCAGCTTCCCAGGGGGCGCAGAGACCCAGTACTTC.

This clonotype was seen ten or more times. The chain joins TRBV27 to TRBJ2-1; perhaps TRBD2 as D (5 bases). The V and J ends lost 2 bases and 0 bases respectively, with 11 bases between them. Germline lookup yields CDR1 MNHEY and CDR2 SMNVEV (reference sequence). The CDR3 extends over 16 amino acids. CDR3 nucleotide sequence: TGTGCCAGCAGTTTAGAGGGTCCGAGCTCCTACAATGAGCAGTTCTTC. It translates to CASSLEGPSSYNEQFF.

The table lists this clonotype with many counts. V gene TRBV9 combines with J gene TRBJ2-3, with D unclear. The CDR3 extends over 15 amino acids. Germline CDR1 reads SGDLS; CDR2 reads YYNGEE. V was clipped by 0 bases and J by 0 bases, with 8 bases between them. The CDR3 region has the DNA TGTGCCAGCAGCGTAGACCACTCTAGCACAGATACGCAGTATTTT. Residues: CASSVDHSSTDTQYF.

The J gene is TRBJ1-3, the V gene TRBV6-1; D gene ambiguous. The V end lost 0 bases, the J end lost 2 bases, and 5 bases lay between the germline ends. The CDR3 covers 14 residues. CDR1 and CDR2 (germline): MNHNS, SASEGT. The CDR3 nucleotides are TGTGCCAGCAGTGAAGCGGTTCCTGGAAACACCATATATTTT. Amino acid sequence: CASSEAVPGNTIYF.

In its sample, this clonotype was seen many times. This chain connects TRBV11-2 to TRBJ1-4; perhaps TRBD1 as D (5 bases). V was pared by 4 bases and J by 8 bases, with 14 bases between. The CDR3 is made up of 14 amino acids. The V gene's germline CDR1 is SGHAT and CDR2 FQNNGV. For the CDR3, the DNA is TGTGCCAGCAGCTCGCCAGGGCTGAGCGAAAAACTGTTTTTT. This translates into CASSSPGLSEKLFF.

This clonotype occurred a few times. In nucleotides, the CDR3 is TGCGCCAGCAGCTTACAGGGCAGCAACACTGAAGCTTTCTTT. Translated: CASSLQGSNTEAFF. The chain is built from TRBV5-1 and TRBJ1-1; the D gene is possibly TRBD1 (6 bases). Germline-derived CDR1 and CDR2 are SGHRS and YFSETQ. The CDR3 covers 14 residues. Trimming took off 2 bases at V and 2 bases at J, with 10 bases between the two ends.

Note on this clonotype: An end of the junction does not agree with germline; a read error may underlie this. The CDR3 here is CASSLERGARETQYF. CDR3 nucleotides: TGTGCTAGCAGCTTAGAGCGGGGGGCCAGGGAGACCCAGTACTTC. The chain carries TRBV7-7 and TRBJ2-5; TRBD2 aligns across 9 bases. This CDR3 has 15 residues. The V gene's germline CDR1 is SSHAT and CDR2 FNYEAQ (reference sequence). Using reference TRBV7-7 and TRBJ2-5 for the parts outside the CDR3, the full variable domain is GAGVSQSPRYKVTKRGQDVTLRCDPISSHATLYWYQQALGQGPEFLTYFNYEAQPDKSGLPSDRFSAERPEGSISTLTIQRTEQRDSAMYRCASSLERGARETQYFGPGTRLLVL.

In this sample, this clonotype turned up a few times. The rearrangement uses TRBV29-1 and TRBJ2-6, with D perhaps being TRBD1 or TRBD2 (5 bases each). Germline lookup yields CDR1 SQVTM and CDR2 ANQGSEA. This CDR3 has 16 residues. Between the trimmed V and J ends, which lost 1 base and 0 bases, there was a span of 10 bases. The CDR3 is CSVEVRGPSGANVLTF. In nucleotides, the CDR3 is TGCAGCGTTGAAGTGAGGGGTCCCTCTGGGGCCAACGTCCTGACTTTC. The variable domain in full, with the rest retrieved from reference TRBV29-1 and TRBJ2-6, is SAVISQKPSRDICQRGTSLTIQCQVDSQVTMMFWYRQQPGQSLTLIATANQGSEATYESGFVIDKFPISRPNLTFSTLTVSNMSPEDSSIYLCSVEVRGPSGANVLTFGAGSRLTVL.

J is TRBJ2-5 and V is TRBV11-1, with TRBD1 as a possible D gene (6 bases). V lost 3 bases and J 0 bases, leaving 11 bases between the germline ends. The CDR3 has 15 residues. Germline loops: CDR1 SGHAT, CDR2 FQDESV (reference sequence). In DNA form, the CDR3 reads TGTGCCAGCAGCTTGGGGCAGGGGAACCAAGAGACCCAGTACTTC. It yields the protein CASSLGQGNQETQYF.

At least ten counts were recorded for this clonotype. V usage is TRBV28 and J usage is TRBJ2-5; TRBD1 matches at 11 bases. The CDR3 sequence is 15 residues long. Trimming cost V 4 bases and J 2 bases; bases outside gene matches: 3. Germline lookup yields CDR1 MDHEN and CDR2 SYDVKM. In DNA form, the CDR3 reads TGTGCCAGCAGTTCGCGGGACAGGGGGCAAGAGACCCAGTACTTC. Amino acid sequence: CASSSRDRGQETQYF.

In its sample, this clonotype was seen a few times. The chain is built from TRBV29-1 and TRBJ2-2; a weak D match, TRBD1 (5 bases). The CDR3 totals 15 residues. Trimming pared 3 bases from V and 4 bases from J, leaving 15 bases between. Germline V gene sequence: CDR1 SQVTM, CDR2 ANQGSEA. The CDR3 DNA reads TGCAGCGTTGACCATCAGGGTTATGCCACCGGGGAGCTGTTTTTT. It specifies CSVDHQGYATGELFF.

The V call is TRBV9, the J call TRBJ2-5; D remains ambiguous. This CDR3 spans 15 amino acids. The germline V gene has CDR1 SGDLS and CDR2 YYNGEE. V lost 1 base, J lost 4 bases, and 14 bases lay in between. The CDR3 sequence: CASSVTLDPRETQYF. The CDR3 nucleotides are TGTGCCAGCAGCGTAACTCTGGACCCGAGAGAGACCCAGTACTTC.

Of note for this clonotype: At one end the junction does not follow the germline gene, possibly because of a read error. The chain combines TRBV7-7 with TRBJ2-2; possibly TRBD1 for D (5 bases). CDR3 length: 15 amino acids. The germline V gene has CDR1 SSHAT and CDR2 FNYEAQ (reference sequence). CDR3 in amino acids: CASSLGSGQTGELFF. CDR3 in DNA: TGTGCTAGCAGCTTAGGTTCAGGGCAGACCGGGGAGCTGTTTTTT.

This chain connects TRBV28 to TRBJ2-1; TRBD1 matches 8 bases. Germline V gives CDR1 MDHEN, CDR2 SYDVKM. V lost 1 base, J lost 4 bases, and 12 bases stayed unmatched. The CDR3 is 18 amino acids. The CDR3 coding sequence is TGTGCCAGCAGTTTATACTCCCACAGGGGGGCGCGGTACAATGAGCAGTTCTTC. This gives the protein CASSLYSHRGARYNEQFF. The variable domain in full, completed from reference TRBV28 and TRBJ2-1, reads DVKVTQSSRYLVKRTGEKVFLECVQDMDHENMFWYRQDPGLGLRLIYFSYDVKMKEKGDIPEGYSVSREKKERFSLILESASTNQTSMYLCASSLYSHRGARYNEQFFGPGTRLTVL.

The sample holds many counts of this clonotype. The V and J genes are TRBV5-6 and TRBJ2-6; D perhaps matches TRBD1 (6 bases). The CDR3 extends over 18 amino acids. Trimming shortened V by 4 bases and J by 1 base, and 18 bases separated the two germline ends. Per germline, CDR1 SGHDT and CDR2 YYEEEE. CDR3 sequence (DNA): TGTGCCAGCAGCACGGAACAGGGCAGAGGATCTGGGGCCAACGTCCTGACTTTC. Protein product: CASSTEQGRGSGANVLTF.

Only a few counts were recorded for this clonotype. The V and J genes are TRBV4-1 and TRBJ2-3; 15 nucleotides line up with TRBD2. V lost 0 bases, J lost 5 bases, and 6 bases stayed unmatched. Germline V CDR1 and CDR2: MGHRA, YSYEKL. CDR3 size: 18 residues. CDR3 nucleotide sequence: TGCGCCAGCAGCCAAGATAGAGGACTAGCGGGGGGGATAGATACGCAGTATTTT. This translates into CASSQDRGLAGGIDTQYF.

J is TRBJ2-3 and V is TRBV27; 9 bases are a match to TRBD2. This CDR3 comprises 15 residues. Germline CDR1 MNHEY, CDR2 SMNVEV (reference sequence). J gave up 5 bases and V 6 bases, and 9 bases lay outside the gene matches. CDR3 in DNA: TGTGCCAGCAGACAAAGCGGGGGGCCGGGAGATACGCAGTATTTT. This encodes CASRQSGGPGDTQYF.

This clonotype was recorded at least ten times. The CDR3 region is CASSRRDRATYEQYF. The CDR3 nucleotides read TGTGCCAGCAGCCGCAGGGACCGGGCAACCTACGAGCAGTACTTC. V usage is TRBV3-1 and J usage is TRBJ2-7, with D tentatively TRBD1 or TRBD2 (5 bases each). The CDR3 is 15 amino acids. Trimming took off 4 bases at V and 2 bases at J, with 15 bases between the two ends. Per the germline V gene, CDR1 is LGHDT and CDR2 is YNNKEL (reference sequence).

The gene calls are TRBV21-1 and TRBJ2-4; TRBD1, as called in the table, went unchecked against the DNA. TRBV21-1 is termed a pseudogene. The length of the CDR3 is 14 residues. The CDR3 sequence: CASSKLDRGNIQYF. The CDR3 DNA is TGTGCCAGCAGCAAATTAGACAGGGGAAACATTCAGTACTTC.

This clonotype is a singleton in its sample. V gene TRBV7-3 combines with J gene TRBJ1-2; D gene ambiguous. Germline-derived CDR1 and CDR2 are SGHTA and FQGTGA. V was cut by 5 bases and J by 2 bases, with 12 bases left in between. The CDR3 sequence is 14 residues long. CDR3 bases: TGTGCCAGCAGCCCCGGGGAGGGCAACTATGGCTACACCTTC. Translating it yields CASSPGEGNYGYTF.

This clonotype was seen ten or more times. The rearrangement uses TRBV29-1 and TRBJ2-6; 8 bases align to TRBD2. CDR3 length equals 15 residues. From germline, CDR1 is SQVTM and CDR2 ANQGSEA. The junction had 5 bases not matched to a gene; V was cut back by 4 bases and J by 3 bases. CDR3 DNA sequence: TGCAGCGTTGTCGGGGGGGCAGATGGGGCCAACGTCCTGACTTTC. Translation gives CSVVGGADGANVLTF.

This clonotype was recorded many times. The CDR3 loop reads CASSFMGNYNEQFF. The CDR3 nucleotides are TGTGCCAGCAGTTTTATGGGGAACTACAATGAGCAGTTCTTC. V gene TRBV12-3 or TRBV12-4 combines with J gene TRBJ2-1, with D unclear. Trimming shortened V by 3 bases and J by 3 bases, and 9 bases separated the two germline ends. The CDR3 contains 14 residues.

Many counts were recorded for this clonotype. J is TRBJ1-2 and V is TRBV7-9; 7 bases match TRBD1. The CDR3 runs 15 residues. V dropped 1 base and J dropped 4; count of bases not matched to a gene: 6. Germline CDR1 and CDR2: SEHNR and FQNEAQ (reference sequence). CDR3 region: CASSLVVDRVYGYTF. DNA of the CDR3: TGTGCCAGCAGCTTAGTGGTAGACAGGGTCTATGGCTACACCTTC.

This clonotype was observed at least ten times. The rearrangement uses TRBV20-1 and TRBJ1-2, with 10 bases fitting TRBD1. V gave up 3 bases and J gave up 6 bases; unmatched junction bases: 10. CDR1 DFQATT and CDR2 SNEGSKA come from the germline V gene (reference sequence). The CDR3 length is 15 residues. This CDR3 is CSARELTGGADGYTF. CDR3 DNA sequence: TGCAGTGCTAGGGAGTTGACAGGGGGCGCGGATGGCTACACCTTC.

There are a few counts of this clonotype. The rearrangement links TRBV7-2 to TRBJ1-5, with D possibly TRBD1 on 6 matching bases. CDR1 and CDR2 from the germline V gene are SGHTA and FQGNSA. The V end was cut by 1 base, the J end by 6 bases, with 13 bases between. The CDR3 spans 15 residues. The CDR3: CASSLDTGTGQPQHF. The CDR3 region has the DNA TGTGCCAGCAGCTTAGATACAGGGACGGGTCAGCCCCAGCATTTT.

This chain joins TRBV5-1 and TRBJ2-3; possibly TRBD1 or TRBD2 for D (5 bases each). This CDR3 has 15 amino acids. Between the trimmed V and J ends, which lost 6 bases and 8 bases, there was a span of 22 bases. Germline V gives CDR1 SGHRS, CDR2 YFSETQ. The CDR3 coding sequence is TGCGCCAGCAAAGACCCTCGGGGCTTGGCGGGTACGCAGTATTTT. Protein sequence: CASKDPRGLAGTQYF.

The chain recombines TRBV7-8 with TRBJ2-3; 8 bases agree with TRBD2. Per the germline V gene, CDR1 is SGHVS and CDR2 is FQNEAQ. The CDR3 has 19 residues. The V segment lost 1 base and the J segment 1 base; nucleotides outside the gene matches: 13. CDR3 bases: TGTGCCAGCAGCTTAGAACCCGCCTCTAGGCGGGGGGGCACAGATACGCAGTATTTT. Translated: CASSLEPASRRGGTDTQYF.